This T cell receptor beta chain appears in the sequencing data of a study of tumor T cells in aggressive B-cell lymphoma. The CDR3 covers 14 residues. The J segment lost 5 bases and the V segment lost 5 bases, leaving 5 bases of the junction unmatched. CDR1 and CDR2 (germline): SGHTA, FQGTGA. This clone showed up just a few times. Profiling relied on immunoSEQ multiplex PCR, and the TCRdb table lists in-frame clones only, not all of them. Seen here are about 5,600 clones, over 65% observed once, and the top ten hold 7.4%. This receptor was obtained from an adult with diffuse large B cell lymphoma. V gene TRBV7-3 combines with J gene TRBJ2-7; 11 bases align to TRBD2. The sequencing sample was made of tumor tissue. CDR3 in DNA: TGTGCCAGCAGCCCTAGCGGGAGGAAGAACGAGCAGTACTTC. It translates to CASSPSGRKNEQYF.